The rows below give T cell receptor beta chains drawn from one sample of a study of cytomegalovirus exposure and HLA in healthy donors. Repertoires were generated with immunoSEQ multiplex PCR, while TCRdb's copy carries only in-frame clones and drops some. Here the sample spans approximately 280,000 clones, 86% being singletons. The sample was PBMCs. The receptors shown here come from a middle-aged man in good health and CMV-seropositive. The CDR3 runs from the conserved cysteine through the conserved F or W. The D gene is left open where the match is weak. Not all rows give a size; the values are once, few, many and, for expanded clones, a class.

clone_size: .; d_call: .; j_call: TRBJ2-3; v_call: TRBV5-4; cdr3_nt: TGTGCCAGCACCCCAGGGGGACTAGAAACAGATACGCAGTATTTT; cdr3_aa: CASTPGGLETDTQYF
clone_size: .; d_call: TRBD1; j_call: TRBJ2-7; v_call: TRBV4-1; cdr3_nt: TGCGCCAGCAGCCAAGAGGGGACAGGGAGCTACGAGCAGTACTTC; cdr3_aa: CASSQEGTGSYEQYF
clone_size: .; d_call: TRBD1; j_call: TRBJ2-7; v_call: TRBV28; cdr3_nt: TGTGCCAGCAGTTTTCCCGGGACAGGGAACTACGAGCAGTACTTC; cdr3_aa: CASSFPGTGNYEQYF
clone_size: few; d_call: .; j_call: TRBJ1-5; v_call: TRBV4-3; cdr3_nt: TGCGCCAGCAGCCAAGACCGGGGTTCAAATGGGCCCCAGCATTTT; cdr3_aa: CASSQDRGSNGPQHF
clone_size: .; d_call: .; j_call: TRBJ2-7; v_call: TRBV10-3; cdr3_nt: TGTGCCATCAGTGAGGGGACAACTAGGCCCGAGCAGTACTTC; cdr3_aa: CAISEGTTRPEQYF
clone_size: .; d_call: .; j_call: TRBJ1-5; v_call: TRBV27; cdr3_nt: TGTGCCAGCAAACGACTCAGTAGCAATCAGCCCCAGCATTTT; cdr3_aa: CASKRLSSNQPQHF
clone_size: .; d_call: .; j_call: TRBJ2-2; v_call: TRBV9; cdr3_nt: TGTGCCAGCAGCGTAGCAGGGGGGACCGGGGAGCTGTTTTTT; cdr3_aa: CASSVAGGTGELFF
clone_size: .; d_call: TRBD1; j_call: TRBJ2-2; v_call: TRBV9; cdr3_nt: TGTGCCAGCAGCACCCCTGGGACAGAAGACACCGGGGAGCTGTTTTTT; cdr3_aa: CASSTPGTEDTGELFF
clone_size: .; d_call: .; j_call: TRBJ1-1; v_call: TRBV25-1; cdr3_nt: TGTGCCAGCAGCCAGGGCCCGGCCACTGAAGCTTTCTTT; cdr3_aa: CASSQGPATEAFF
clone_size: .; d_call: TRBD2; j_call: TRBJ2-2; v_call: TRBV19; cdr3_nt: TGTGCCAGTAGGCTACTAGCGGGAGGTAACGCCGGGGAGCTGTTTTTT; cdr3_aa: CASRLLAGGNAGELFF
clone_size: .; d_call: TRBD2; j_call: TRBJ2-5; v_call: TRBV6-1; cdr3_nt: TGTGCCAGCAGTGAAGAAAGCCTACTAGCGGGACAAGAGACCCAGTACTTC; cdr3_aa: CASSEESLLAGQETQYF
clone_size: .; d_call: .; j_call: TRBJ2-7; v_call: TRBV7-9; cdr3_nt: TGTGCCAGCAGCTCCCGTAGCCATAGAACCTACGAGCAGTACTTC; cdr3_aa: CASSSRSHRTYEQYF
clone_size: .; d_call: TRBD2; j_call: TRBJ2-1; v_call: TRBV11-3; cdr3_nt: TGTGCCAGCAGCTTAGTTGGGACTAGCGGCTACAATGAGCAGTTCTTC; cdr3_aa: CASSLVGTSGYNEQFF
clone_size: .; d_call: TRBD1; j_call: TRBJ2-2; v_call: TRBV28; cdr3_nt: TGTGCCAGCAGCCGTGGGACAGGGTGGGGCGGGGAGCTGTTTTTT; cdr3_aa: CASSRGTGWGGELFF
clone_size: .; d_call: .; j_call: TRBJ1-1; v_call: TRBV7-9; cdr3_nt: TGTGCCAGCAGCTTACTTCGGGGTACGAACACTGAAGCTTTCTTT; cdr3_aa: CASSLLRGTNTEAFF
clone_size: .; d_call: .; j_call: TRBJ2-1; v_call: TRBV5-1; cdr3_nt: TGCGCCAGCAGGTCTAGGTTGGGGAGACGGCCCAATGAGCAGTTCTTC; cdr3_aa: CASRSRLGRRPNEQFF
clone_size: .; d_call: .; j_call: TRBJ2-5; v_call: TRBV11-3; cdr3_nt: TGTGCCAGCAGCGAGAACAGGGAAGAGACCCAGTACTTC; cdr3_aa: CASSENREETQYF
clone_size: once; d_call: .; j_call: TRBJ2-7; v_call: TRBV6-5; cdr3_nt: TGTGCCAGCCGAGTCACAGGTGGGGGGTCCTACGAGCAGTACTTC; cdr3_aa: CASRVTGGGSYEQYF
clone_size: .; d_call: TRBD2; j_call: TRBJ2-1; v_call: TRBV29-1; cdr3_nt: TGCAGCGTTGAGAGAGGGACTAGCAATGAGCAGTTCTTC; cdr3_aa: CSVERGTSNEQFF
clone_size: once; d_call: .; j_call: TRBJ1-1; v_call: TRBV7-6; cdr3_nt: TGTGCCAGCAGCTTACCGACCGGGTCTGAAGCTTTCTTT; cdr3_aa: CASSLPTGSEAFF
clone_size: once; d_call: .; j_call: TRBJ1-2; v_call: TRBV28; cdr3_nt: TGTGCCAGCAGTTTACGGGGAGCCTACGTTCATGGCTACACCTTC; cdr3_aa: CASSLRGAYVHGYTF
clone_size: once; d_call: TRBD1; j_call: TRBJ1-2; v_call: TRBV12-5; cdr3_nt: TGTGCTAGTGGTCGGGACAGGGGGAATTTTCACTATGGCTACACCTTC; cdr3_aa: CASGRDRGNFHYGYTF
clone_size: .; d_call: TRBD1; j_call: TRBJ2-3; v_call: TRBV2; cdr3_nt: TGTGCCAGCAGCGGGATCGGGGACAGACGCACAGATACGCAGTATTTT; cdr3_aa: CASSGIGDRRTDTQYF
clone_size: once; d_call: TRBD1; j_call: TRBJ2-7; v_call: TRBV5-1; cdr3_nt: TGCGCCAGCAGTTCCGGACAGGGTGGGAGCGAGCAGTACTTC; cdr3_aa: CASSSGQGGSEQYF
clone_size: .; d_call: TRBD1; j_call: TRBJ2-7; v_call: TRBV6-6; cdr3_nt: TGTGCCAGCAGTTACTTGGGACAGGGGGCTTACGAGCAGTACTTC; cdr3_aa: CASSYLGQGAYEQYF
clone_size: few; d_call: .; j_call: TRBJ2-1; v_call: TRBV30; cdr3_nt: TGTGCCTGGAGAACCCCCGGGACTGGCTACAATGAGCAGTTCTTC; cdr3_aa: CAWRTPGTGYNEQFF
clone_size: .; d_call: TRBD2; j_call: TRBJ2-7; v_call: TRBV7-2; cdr3_nt: TGTGCCAGCAGCTTAGCGGGCGCGGGGGTCGTCTCCTACGAGCAGTACTTC; cdr3_aa: CASSLAGAGVVSYEQYF
clone_size: .; d_call: .; j_call: TRBJ1-1; v_call: TRBV11-2; cdr3_nt: TGTGCCAGCAGCTCAGGGGTTGGGCCTGAAGCTTTCTTT; cdr3_aa: CASSSGVGPEAFF
clone_size: .; d_call: .; j_call: TRBJ1-4; v_call: TRBV30; cdr3_nt: TGTGCCTGGAGTGTGGGGGCAGGAGCTAATGAAAAACTGTTTTTT; cdr3_aa: CAWSVGAGANEKLFF
clone_size: .; d_call: TRBD2; j_call: TRBJ2-7; v_call: TRBV7-9; cdr3_nt: TGTTCCAGCAGCTTTCGGCGGGAGGAGACCTACGAGCAGTACTTC; cdr3_aa: CSSSFRREETYEQYF
clone_size: .; d_call: .; j_call: TRBJ2-1; v_call: TRBV7-9; cdr3_nt: TGTGCCAGCAGCCTCCCTAGTGCTGCCTACAATGAGCAGTTCTTC; cdr3_aa: CASSLPSAAYNEQFF
clone_size: .; d_call: TRBD2; j_call: TRBJ2-3; v_call: TRBV4-1; cdr3_nt: TGCGCCAGCAGCCAAGTTAGGACTAGCGGGTCTAGCACAGATACGCAGTATTTT; cdr3_aa: CASSQVRTSGSSTDTQYF
clone_size: few; d_call: TRBD1; j_call: TRBJ1-2; v_call: TRBV28; cdr3_nt: TGTGCCAGCAGGGGACAGGGCAAATCCTATGGCTACACCTTC; cdr3_aa: CASRGQGKSYGYTF
clone_size: .; d_call: TRBD1; j_call: TRBJ2-2; v_call: TRBV9; cdr3_nt: TGTGCCAGCAGCCCGCTGGGACAGGGTGCCGGGGAGCTGTTTTTT; cdr3_aa: CASSPLGQGAGELFF
clone_size: .; d_call: .; j_call: TRBJ1-2; v_call: TRBV28; cdr3_nt: TGTGCCAGCAGTTTCGGGGGGCAGGACTATGGCTACACCTTC; cdr3_aa: CASSFGGQDYGYTF
clone_size: .; d_call: TRBD2; j_call: TRBJ2-1; v_call: TRBV14; cdr3_nt: TGTGCCAGCAGCCAAGATCTTGGACTAGCGGTTAATGAGCAGTTCTTC; cdr3_aa: CASSQDLGLAVNEQFF
clone_size: .; d_call: .; j_call: TRBJ2-6; v_call: TRBV28; cdr3_nt: TGTGCCAGCAGTTTAGCGGGGCGGGTCTCTGGGGCCAACGTCCTGACTTTC; cdr3_aa: CASSLAGRVSGANVLTF
clone_size: .; d_call: TRBD1; j_call: TRBJ2-5; v_call: TRBV2; cdr3_nt: TGTGCCAGCAGTGAAGACTGGACAGGCCAAGAGACCCAGTACTTC; cdr3_aa: CASSEDWTGQETQYF
clone_size: .; d_call: TRBD2; j_call: TRBJ2-1; v_call: TRBV18; cdr3_nt: TGTGCCAGCTCACCTCCCGGGACTAGCGGATACAATGAGCAGTTCTTC; cdr3_aa: CASSPPGTSGYNEQFF
clone_size: .; d_call: TRBD1; j_call: TRBJ2-7; v_call: TRBV4-1; cdr3_nt: TGCGCCAGCAGCCGACCTCCCGGGACAGGGTTAATCTACGAGCAGTACTTC; cdr3_aa: CASSRPPGTGLIYEQYF
clone_size: .; d_call: .; j_call: TRBJ2-3; v_call: TRBV27; cdr3_nt: TGTGCCAGCAGTTTAGTCGCAGATACGCAGTATTTT; cdr3_aa: CASSLVADTQYF
clone_size: once; d_call: TRBD2; j_call: TRBJ2-7; v_call: TRBV11-2; cdr3_nt: TGTGCCAGCAGGCGACTAGCGGGAGGACCCTACGAGCAGTACTTC; cdr3_aa: CASRRLAGGPYEQYF
clone_size: .; d_call: .; j_call: TRBJ1-5; v_call: TRBV28; cdr3_nt: TGTGCCAGCAGTTTTCCAGGGGATCGCCAGCCCCAGCATTTT; cdr3_aa: CASSFPGDRQPQHF
clone_size: .; d_call: TRBD1; j_call: TRBJ2-1; v_call: TRBV6-1; cdr3_nt: TGTGCCAGCATCCCACCGGGACAGGGGTGGGATGAGCAGTTCTTC; cdr3_aa: CASIPPGQGWDEQFF
clone_size: .; d_call: .; j_call: TRBJ2-1; v_call: TRBV6-6; cdr3_nt: TGTGCCAGCAGTTACCCTGCGCTAGGTTTAAACAATGAGCAGTTCTTC; cdr3_aa: CASSYPALGLNNEQFF
clone_size: few; d_call: .; j_call: TRBJ1-1; v_call: TRBV5-6; cdr3_nt: TGTGCCAGCAGCTTGTCCCGGGGGTTGAACACTGAAGCTTTCTTT; cdr3_aa: CASSLSRGLNTEAFF
clone_size: .; d_call: TRBD2; j_call: TRBJ2-1; v_call: TRBV30; cdr3_nt: TGTGCCTGGAGCAAGGTAGCGGGAAACAATGAGCAGTTCTTC; cdr3_aa: CAWSKVAGNNEQFF
clone_size: .; d_call: .; j_call: TRBJ2-6; v_call: TRBV29-1; cdr3_nt: TGCAGCGTTAGCTTCTCTGGGGCCAACGTCCTGACTTTC; cdr3_aa: CSVSFSGANVLTF
clone_size: .; d_call: .; j_call: TRBJ2-2; v_call: TRBV7-3; cdr3_nt: TGTGCCAGCGGCTTAGACACAGGCAACACCGGGGAGCTGTTTTTT; cdr3_aa: CASGLDTGNTGELFF